The 15 T cell receptor beta chains below all came from one sample that was sequenced in a study of early T cells in non-severe SARS-CoV-2 infection. TCRdb reprocessed the 5' RACE reads via MiXCR and lists one record per CDR3 protein. Of 55,000 to 65,000 distinct CDR3 sequences in the sample, around 16% were seen once. Sequenced material: whole blood, taken at baseline. The source of these receptors is an adult who was a healthcare worker with PCR-confirmed SARS-CoV-2 infection or an uninfected control (not recorded which).

The chain is built from TRBV4-1 and TRBJ2-3, with D tentatively TRBD1 (5 bases). The CDR3 covers 15 residues. CDR1 is MGHRA, CDR2 YSYEKL, per germline. Trimming pared 3 bases from V and 0 bases from J, leaving 10 bases between. CDR3 region: CASSQTRQSTDTQYF. CDR3 DNA: TGCGCCAGCAGCCAGACACGACAGAGCACAGATACGCAGTATTTT.

The chain combines TRBV14 with TRBJ2-7; unclear D gene. Per germline, CDR1 SGHDN and CDR2 FVKESK. This CDR3 comprises 13 residues. V lost 3 bases, J lost 1 base, and 7 bases lay in between. This chain's CDR3 is CASSQSVSYEQYF. The CDR3 nucleotides are TGTGCCAGCAGCCAGTCCGTGTCCTACGAGCAGTACTTC.

The chain combines TRBV6-6 with TRBJ2-1; TRBD1 might be the D (6 bases). Germline V CDR1 and CDR2: MNHNY, SVGAGI (reference sequence). The CDR3 runs 16 residues. The V end was cut by 7 bases, the J end by 4 bases, with 20 bases between. The CDR3, as DNA: TGTGCCAGCACCGTATTGGGGGCCCCAGGATACAATGAGCAGTTCTTC. Protein sequence: CASTVLGAPGYNEQFF.

The rearrangement uses TRBV20-1 and TRBJ1-3; no firm D call. In germline, CDR1 is DFQATT, CDR2 SNEGSKA (reference sequence). This CDR3 has 14 residues. Trimming cost V 0 bases and J 2 bases, with 8 bases left between them. The CDR3 spells CSAREGSTGNTIYF. The CDR3 DNA reads TGCAGTGCTAGAGAAGGGAGCACTGGAAACACCATATATTTT.

This clonotype occurred many times. The chain is built from TRBV29-1 and TRBJ2-7; D perhaps matches TRBD1 (6 bases). The CDR3 runs to 11 residues. Germline loops: CDR1 SQVTM, CDR2 ANQGSEA. The ends were cut back, 4 bases at V and 6 bases at J, with 10 bases in the middle. This chain's CDR3 is CSVGWGPEQYF. In nucleotides, the CDR3 is TGCAGCGTTGGGTGGGGGCCCGAGCAGTACTTC.

V and J are TRBV5-1 and TRBJ2-7; no definite D call. This CDR3 is 14 amino acids long. Germline V CDR1 and CDR2: SGHRS, YFSETQ. V was pared by 1 base and J by 3 bases, with 11 bases between. The CDR3 loop is CASSLQVGNYEQYF. The CDR3 bases are TGCGCCAGCAGCTTGCAGGTCGGCAACTACGAGCAGTACTTC. Full variable domain (remainder filled in from reference TRBV5-1 and TRBJ2-7): KAGVTQTPRYLIKTRGQQVTLSCSPISGHRSVSWYQQTPGQGLQFLFEYFSETQRNKGNFPGRFSGRQFSNSRSEMNVSTLELGDSALYLCASSLQVGNYEQYFGPGTRLTVT.

This clonotype appeared a few times. This chain joins TRBV7-6 and TRBJ2-7; D is unresolved. V shed 2 bases and J shed 5 bases, with 7 bases lying between them. CDR3 size: 12 residues. Germline V CDR1 and CDR2: SGHVS, FNYEAQ. CDR3 in amino acids: CASSLIGDEQYF. The CDR3 DNA is TGTGCCAGCAGCTTAATCGGCGACGAGCAGTACTTC.

This chain uses TRBV7-8 with TRBJ2-2; TRBD2 aligns across 7 bases. CDR3 length equals 12 residues. V gave up 5 bases and J gave up 6 bases; unmatched junction bases: 0. CDR1 is SGHVS, CDR2 FQNEAQ, per germline. The CDR3 sequence is CASSREAGELFF. DNA of the CDR3: TGTGCCAGCAGCCGGGAGGCCGGGGAGCTGTTTTTT.

This clonotype was observed a single time. The chain combines TRBV27 with TRBJ2-1, with D possibly matching TRBD2 (7 bases). Per germline, CDR1 MNHEY and CDR2 SMNVEV (reference sequence). V lost 5 bases and J 2 bases, leaving 31 bases between the germline ends. The CDR3 totals 21 residues. The CDR3 protein is CASSQKNKQFGPGGTYNEQFF. CDR3 DNA sequence: TGTGCCAGCAGTCAGAAGAACAAACAATTTGGACCGGGGGGCACCTACAATGAGCAGTTCTTC.

This clonotype showed up just a few times. The chain links TRBV7-6 to TRBJ1-4; TRBD1 matches 11 bases. CDR1 SGHVS and CDR2 FNYEAQ come from the germline V gene. This CDR3 region has 17 residues. V shed 5 bases, J shed 5 bases, and the junction held 10 bases outside the gene matches. CDR3 residues: CASSPGSGDRGNEKLFF. CDR3 DNA: TGTGCCAGCAGCCCTGGGAGCGGGGACAGGGGGAATGAAAAACTGTTTTTT.

This clonotype was observed a few times. The chain uses TRBV5-1 and TRBJ1-1; 9 positions agree with TRBD1. Per germline, CDR1 SGHRS and CDR2 YFSETQ. The CDR3 has 18 residues. The V segment lost 6 bases and the J segment 0 bases; nucleotides outside the gene matches: 15. The CDR3 DNA sequence: TGCGCCAGCACCGAATCCGGGACAGGGCGCTCTATGAACACTGAAGCTTTCTTT. Residues: CASTESGTGRSMNTEAFF.

This clonotype was seen repeatedly, ten times or more. The chain combines TRBV20-1 with TRBJ2-5; D perhaps matches TRBD1 (6 bases). In germline, CDR1 is DFQATT, CDR2 SNEGSKA (reference sequence). V lost 0 bases, J lost 5 bases, and 13 bases lay in between. The CDR3 has 14 amino acids. The CDR3 spells CSARDYPGVETQYF. The CDR3 nucleotides are TGCAGTGCTAGAGATTACCCAGGGGTGGAGACCCAGTACTTC.

This clonotype was observed at least ten times. This chain joins TRBV6-6 and TRBJ1-1, with D maybe TRBD1 (5 bases). Germline CDR1 MNHNY, CDR2 SVGAGI (reference sequence). This CDR3 spans 12 amino acids. V lost 1 base and J lost 8, with 8 bases in between. The CDR3 sequence is CASSYWRDEAFF. CDR3 sequence (DNA): TGTGCCAGCAGTTACTGGAGGGACGAAGCTTTCTTT.

The chain combines TRBV3-1 with TRBJ2-7, with TRBD1 matching over 9 bases. This CDR3 is 14 amino acids long. J was trimmed by 2 bases and V by 4 bases; bases with no gene match: 3. Looked up from germline, CDR1 is LGHDT and CDR2 is YNNKEL (reference sequence). The CDR3 DNA follows: TGTGCCAGCAGCCCCTGGACAGGGGCCTACGAGCAGTACTTC. This translates into CASSPWTGAYEQYF.

This clonotype was picked up a small number of times. The rearrangement links TRBV7-9 to TRBJ2-1; D ambiguous. V was pared by 3 bases and J by 4 bases, with 10 bases between. The CDR3 runs to 14 residues. Germline V gene sequence: CDR1 SEHNR, CDR2 FQNEAQ (reference sequence). The CDR3 nucleotides read TGTGCCAGCAGCTTGTCCAGGATTTACAATGAGCAGTTCTTC. Its protein product is CASSLSRIYNEQFF.